This is a list of T cell receptor beta chains from one sample in a study of blood T cell repertoires in COVID-19. Using immunoSEQ multiplex PCR, the repertoire was profiled, and TCRdb retains in-frame clones only, with some absent. The sample contains 200,000 to 250,000 clones, approximately 84% of which appear only once. Sequenced sample: PBMCs or T cells enriched from blood (not recorded which). The receptors stem from a man aged 40-49 years who had recovered from COVID-19. CDR3s include the opening cysteine and the closing phenylalanine or tryptophan. A D gene is named only where the DNA matches it firmly. Where a row states a size, it is once, few, many or the class of an expanded clone; other rows omit it.

v_call: TRBV28; j_call: TRBJ1-5; clone_size: -; d_call: -; cdr3_nt: TGTGCCACGACAATCGAGGGTTTCAATCAGCCCCAGCATTTT; cdr3_aa: CATTIEGFNQPQHF
v_call: TRBV3-1/TRBV3-2; j_call: TRBJ1-1; clone_size: many; d_call: -; cdr3_nt: TGTGCCAGCAGCAGGACGGGGGGCACTGAAGCTTTCTTT; cdr3_aa: CASSRTGGTEAFF
v_call: TRBV7-2; j_call: TRBJ1-2; clone_size: -; d_call: -; cdr3_nt: TGTGCCAGCAGCTTAGGGACAGCTGGCTACACCTTC; cdr3_aa: CASSLGTAGYTF
v_call: TRBV5-1; j_call: TRBJ2-5; clone_size: -; d_call: -; cdr3_nt: TGCGCCAGCAGCGGCGGAAACGGAGAGACCCAGTACTTC; cdr3_aa: CASSGGNGETQYF
v_call: TRBV7-9; j_call: TRBJ2-3; clone_size: -; d_call: -; cdr3_nt: TGTGCCAGCAGCTTAAGGCGGGGCTTTGATACGCAGTATTTT; cdr3_aa: CASSLRRGFDTQYF
v_call: TRBV2; j_call: TRBJ2-1; clone_size: -; d_call: TRBD2; cdr3_nt: TGTGCCAGCAGTGGGACTAGCGGGAACAATGAGCAGTTCTTC; cdr3_aa: CASSGTSGNNEQFF
v_call: TRBV29-1; j_call: TRBJ2-5; clone_size: -; d_call: -; cdr3_nt: TGCAGCGTCCCTGGGGGAGGTGCCCAAGAGACCCAGTACTTC; cdr3_aa: CSVPGGGAQETQYF
v_call: TRBV7-3; j_call: TRBJ2-2; clone_size: -; d_call: -; cdr3_nt: TGTGCCAGCAGCCCCGATCCGGGTGGGGAGCTGTTTTTT; cdr3_aa: CASSPDPGGELFF
v_call: TRBV2; j_call: TRBJ1-2; clone_size: -; d_call: TRBD1; cdr3_nt: TGTGCCAGCAGGGACAGGGGACAAGAGGGCTACACCTTC; cdr3_aa: CASRDRGQEGYTF
v_call: TRBV7-6; j_call: TRBJ2-5; clone_size: -; d_call: -; cdr3_nt: TGTGCCAGCAGCTTAGTGGAGGGGTCAAGGCAAGAGACCCAGTACTTC; cdr3_aa: CASSLVEGSRQETQYF
v_call: TRBV27; j_call: TRBJ2-1; clone_size: -; d_call: TRBD2; cdr3_nt: TGTGCCAGCAGTGGGCAAAGCGGGAGGGGATACAATGAGCAGTTCTTC; cdr3_aa: CASSGQSGRGYNEQFF
v_call: TRBV2; j_call: TRBJ1-4; clone_size: -; d_call: TRBD1; cdr3_nt: TGTGCCAGCCCTTCCGTCCCGGGACAGGATTCGGGTGAAAAACTGTTTTTT; cdr3_aa: CASPSVPGQDSGEKLFF
v_call: TRBV7-2; j_call: TRBJ1-2; clone_size: -; d_call: TRBD1; cdr3_nt: TGTGCCAGCAGCTCAAGACAGGGGGCAGGGTATGGCTACACCTTC; cdr3_aa: CASSSRQGAGYGYTF
v_call: TRBV27; j_call: TRBJ2-3; clone_size: -; d_call: -; cdr3_nt: TGTGCCAGCAGGACCTTACAGGGCTTTATGACAGATACGCAGTATTTT; cdr3_aa: CASRTLQGFMTDTQYF
v_call: TRBV5-4; j_call: TRBJ2-5; clone_size: -; d_call: -; cdr3_nt: TGTGCCAGCAGCTTACCTGGGCCGCAAGAGACCCAGTACTTC; cdr3_aa: CASSLPGPQETQYF
v_call: TRBV10-2; j_call: TRBJ1-1; clone_size: -; d_call: TRBD1; cdr3_nt: TGCGCCAGCAGTGAGCACAGGGGTAACACTGAAGCTTTCTTT; cdr3_aa: CASSEHRGNTEAFF
v_call: TRBV5-1; j_call: TRBJ2-3; clone_size: -; d_call: TRBD1; cdr3_nt: TGCGCCACCAAGACAGGGCGAAGGTGGGGTACGCAGTATTTT; cdr3_aa: CATKTGRRWGTQYF
v_call: TRBV3-1/TRBV3-2; j_call: TRBJ1-2; clone_size: -; d_call: TRBD1; cdr3_nt: TGTGCCAGCAGCCAAGAGGGCAGGGGGCAGGCCTATGGCTACACCTTC; cdr3_aa: CASSQEGRGQAYGYTF
v_call: TRBV12-3/TRBV12-4; j_call: TRBJ1-5; clone_size: few; d_call: -; cdr3_nt: TGTGCCAGCAGCCTGGGGCGGGACCAGCCCCAGCATTTT; cdr3_aa: CASSLGRDQPQHF
v_call: TRBV5-1; j_call: TRBJ2-7; clone_size: -; d_call: -; cdr3_nt: TGCGCCAGCAGCTTCCCTAGTAACGAGCAGTACTTC; cdr3_aa: CASSFPSNEQYF
v_call: TRBV7-2; j_call: TRBJ1-5; clone_size: once; d_call: -; cdr3_nt: TGTGCCAGCAGCTTAGAAACAGTCAATCAGCCCCAGCATTTT; cdr3_aa: CASSLETVNQPQHF
v_call: TRBV4-1; j_call: TRBJ1-2; clone_size: -; d_call: -; cdr3_nt: TGCGCCAGCAGCCAAGGTTGGGGGGATAACTATGGCTACACCTTC; cdr3_aa: CASSQGWGDNYGYTF
v_call: TRBV7-9; j_call: TRBJ2-7; clone_size: -; d_call: TRBD2; cdr3_nt: TGTGCCAGCAGCCCTTGGCGGGGGGGAGACTACGAGCAGTACTTC; cdr3_aa: CASSPWRGGDYEQYF
v_call: TRBV9; j_call: TRBJ2-7; clone_size: -; d_call: TRBD2; cdr3_nt: TGTGCCAGCAGCGTCGACCCCGGGACTAGCATGGAGCAGTACTTC; cdr3_aa: CASSVDPGTSMEQYF
v_call: TRBV27; j_call: TRBJ2-5; clone_size: -; d_call: TRBD1; cdr3_nt: TGTGCCAGCACGGGACAGGGGGACCGTCAAGAGACCCAGTACTTC; cdr3_aa: CASTGQGDRQETQYF
v_call: TRBV20-1; j_call: TRBJ1-2; clone_size: -; d_call: -; cdr3_nt: TGCAGTGGAGGAGTTGGCTACACCTTC; cdr3_aa: CSGGVGYTF
v_call: TRBV7-3; j_call: TRBJ2-2; clone_size: -; d_call: -; cdr3_nt: TGTGCCAGCAGCTTAAATCAACCGGGGAACACCGGGGAGCTGTTTTTT; cdr3_aa: CASSLNQPGNTGELFF
v_call: TRBV7-9; j_call: TRBJ1-1; clone_size: -; d_call: -; cdr3_nt: TGTGCCAGCAGCTCATACAGGGATCTCACTGAAGCTTTCTTT; cdr3_aa: CASSSYRDLTEAFF
v_call: TRBV5-1; j_call: TRBJ1-3; clone_size: -; d_call: TRBD1; cdr3_nt: TGCGCCAGCAGCCCGTCGGGACAGGGGCACGCTGGAAACACCATATATTTT; cdr3_aa: CASSPSGQGHAGNTIYF
v_call: TRBV19; j_call: TRBJ1-5; clone_size: many; d_call: -; cdr3_nt: TGTGCCAGCTCCTGGAGGGGAGGTCAGCCCCAGCATTTT; cdr3_aa: CASSWRGGQPQHF
v_call: TRBV7-9; j_call: TRBJ2-1; clone_size: -; d_call: -; cdr3_nt: TGTGCCAGCAGCCCAGGTAGCTCCTACAATGAGCAGTTCTTC; cdr3_aa: CASSPGSSYNEQFF
v_call: TRBV5-1; j_call: TRBJ2-7; clone_size: -; d_call: -; cdr3_nt: TGCGCCAGCAGCCTGATCGCGGGTGGGACCTACGAGCAGTACTTC; cdr3_aa: CASSLIAGGTYEQYF
v_call: TRBV20-1; j_call: TRBJ1-1; clone_size: -; d_call: TRBD1; cdr3_nt: TGCAGTGCTAGTATAGGGGGCCGGAACACTGAAGCTTTCTTT; cdr3_aa: CSASIGGRNTEAFF
v_call: TRBV2; j_call: TRBJ1-5; clone_size: few; d_call: -; cdr3_nt: TGTGCCAGCAGCTCGAGGGAGGGGTCCAATCAGCCCCAGCATTTT; cdr3_aa: CASSSREGSNQPQHF
v_call: TRBV29-1; j_call: TRBJ2-3; clone_size: -; d_call: TRBD2; cdr3_nt: TGCAGCGTCCGACGGGGGAGGGTGTCGGAAGATACGCAGTATTTT; cdr3_aa: CSVRRGRVSEDTQYF
v_call: TRBV5-8; j_call: TRBJ1-1; clone_size: -; d_call: -; cdr3_nt: TGTGCCAGCAGCTTCGGGAGCACTGAAGCTTTCTTT; cdr3_aa: CASSFGSTEAFF